A selection of T cell receptor beta chains follows, all from one sample in a study of PD-1 blockade in classical Hodgkin lymphoma. Profiling relied on immunoSEQ multiplex PCR, and the TCRdb table lists in-frame clones only, not all of them. The table lists tens of thousands of clones, 94% of them singletons. The sample comprised peripheral blood mononuclear cells (PBMCs). These receptors all come from a human donor with classical Hodgkin lymphoma. Both conserved end residues are part of each CDR3. The D gene is left open where the match is weak. Only part of the rows carry a size: once, few, many, or a class if the clone is expanded.

clone_size: .; j_call: TRBJ2-3; d_call: .; v_call: TRBV28; cdr3_nt: TGTGCCAGCAGTTTCGTGGGACCGTCTAGGGATACGCAGTATTTT; cdr3_aa: CASSFVGPSRDTQYF
clone_size: .; j_call: TRBJ2-7; d_call: TRBD1; v_call: TRBV11-2; cdr3_nt: TGTGCCAGCAGCTTAGCCTGGGCCGGGACAGGGGGCTACGAGCAGTACTTC; cdr3_aa: CASSLAWAGTGGYEQYF
clone_size: .; j_call: TRBJ2-1; d_call: .; v_call: TRBV20-1; cdr3_nt: TGCAGTGCTAGCTACAATGAGCAGTTCTTC; cdr3_aa: CSASYNEQFF
clone_size: .; j_call: TRBJ2-3; d_call: .; v_call: TRBV7-2; cdr3_nt: TGTGCCAGCAGTCGACCGGCCGATACGCAGTATTTT; cdr3_aa: CASSRPADTQYF
clone_size: .; j_call: TRBJ1-1; d_call: TRBD1; v_call: TRBV5-1; cdr3_nt: TGCGCCAGCAACCTCGCCTCACAGGGGGCGATCACTGAAGCTTTCTTT; cdr3_aa: CASNLASQGAITEAFF
clone_size: .; j_call: TRBJ2-7; d_call: .; v_call: TRBV5-4; cdr3_nt: TGTGCCAGCAGCGCACAGGTCTCCTACGAGCAGTACTTC; cdr3_aa: CASSAQVSYEQYF
clone_size: .; j_call: TRBJ2-5; d_call: TRBD1; v_call: TRBV5-4; cdr3_nt: TGTGCCAGCAGCTTGAGGGACAGGCAAGAGACCCAGTACTTC; cdr3_aa: CASSLRDRQETQYF
clone_size: .; j_call: TRBJ1-6; d_call: .; v_call: TRBV7-9; cdr3_nt: TGTGCCAGCCAACTCTTAAGGGGTAGCAATTCACCCCTCCACTTT; cdr3_aa: CASQLLRGSNSPLHF
clone_size: .; j_call: TRBJ1-6; d_call: TRBD1; v_call: TRBV7-2; cdr3_nt: TGTGCCAGCAGCTTAGGACAGGGGTATAATTCACCCCTCCACTTT; cdr3_aa: CASSLGQGYNSPLHF
clone_size: .; j_call: TRBJ2-7; d_call: TRBD2; v_call: TRBV7-8; cdr3_nt: TGTGCCAGCAGCTTGTGGCTGACTAGCGAGGGTGCCTACGAGCAGTACTTC; cdr3_aa: CASSLWLTSEGAYEQYF
clone_size: .; j_call: TRBJ2-2; d_call: .; v_call: TRBV5-4; cdr3_nt: TGTGCCAGCAGCAGAGGTGGGGGCTCCGGGGAGCTGTTTTTT; cdr3_aa: CASSRGGGSGELFF
clone_size: .; j_call: TRBJ1-1; d_call: .; v_call: TRBV11-2; cdr3_nt: TGTGCCAGCAGCTTCGACACCTACACTGAAGCTTTCTTT; cdr3_aa: CASSFDTYTEAFF
clone_size: .; j_call: TRBJ2-7; d_call: .; v_call: TRBV5-1; cdr3_nt: TGCGCCAGCAGCTCAAGCGTCTTCTACGAGCAGTACTTC; cdr3_aa: CASSSSVFYEQYF
clone_size: .; j_call: TRBJ2-7; d_call: TRBD1; v_call: TRBV30; cdr3_nt: TGTGCCTGGAGCGCCCAGGGGGAGAGGACCTACGAGCAGTACTTC; cdr3_aa: CAWSAQGERTYEQYF
clone_size: .; j_call: TRBJ2-7; d_call: .; v_call: TRBV5-1; cdr3_nt: TGCGCCAGCAGCTTGGACGGCCACTACGAGCAGTACTTC; cdr3_aa: CASSLDGHYEQYF
clone_size: .; j_call: TRBJ2-5; d_call: TRBD2; v_call: TRBV5-1; cdr3_nt: TGCGCCAGCAGCCCTGCGGGAGTCCAAGAGACCCAGTACTTC; cdr3_aa: CASSPAGVQETQYF
clone_size: .; j_call: TRBJ1-1; d_call: .; v_call: TRBV7-9; cdr3_nt: TGTGCCAGCAGCTTGACGGAGGTTGAAGCTTTCTTT; cdr3_aa: CASSLTEVEAFF
clone_size: few; j_call: TRBJ1-5; d_call: .; v_call: TRBV27; cdr3_nt: TGTGCCAGCTCCCCGCAGGGGCTGGACAATCAGCCCCAGCATTTT; cdr3_aa: CASSPQGLDNQPQHF
clone_size: .; j_call: TRBJ2-3; d_call: TRBD2; v_call: TRBV30; cdr3_nt: TGTGCCTGGAGTGTACCAAGGACTAGCGGGAGGCTCTTCACAGATACGCAGTATTTT; cdr3_aa: CAWSVPRTSGRLFTDTQYF
clone_size: .; j_call: TRBJ1-2; d_call: TRBD1; v_call: TRBV19; cdr3_nt: TGTGCCACCGCAGCGTCCCCAGGGGGGGTTTTTGGCTACACCTTC; cdr3_aa: CATAASPGGVFGYTF
clone_size: .; j_call: TRBJ2-7; d_call: TRBD1; v_call: TRBV5-6; cdr3_nt: TGTGCCAGCAGCCCGTACCGACAGGGGAATTACGAGCAGTACTTC; cdr3_aa: CASSPYRQGNYEQYF
clone_size: .; j_call: TRBJ1-5; d_call: .; v_call: TRBV2; cdr3_nt: TGTGCCAGCAGTGATTGGCCAGCGACCAATCAGCCCCAGCATTTT; cdr3_aa: CASSDWPATNQPQHF
clone_size: .; j_call: TRBJ2-1; d_call: TRBD2; v_call: TRBV2; cdr3_nt: TGTGCCAGCACCCAAGGTCCTTTACTAGCGGGGGGGCGCGAGCAGTTCTTC; cdr3_aa: CASTQGPLLAGGREQFF
clone_size: .; j_call: TRBJ2-7; d_call: TRBD1; v_call: TRBV29-1; cdr3_nt: TGCAGCGGGGGACAGGGGGTTGAGCAGTACTTC; cdr3_aa: CSGGQGVEQYF
clone_size: .; j_call: TRBJ1-1; d_call: .; v_call: TRBV6-1; cdr3_nt: TGTGCCAGCAGTGTTACGGGAGAGGAGGAATCCCGAGCTTTCTTT; cdr3_aa: CASSVTGEEESRAFF
clone_size: .; j_call: TRBJ2-1; d_call: .; v_call: TRBV5-1; cdr3_nt: TGCGCCAGCAGACCCTTACGGCGGACCAAAGGAAACAATGAGCAGTTCTTC; cdr3_aa: CASRPLRRTKGNNEQFF
clone_size: .; j_call: TRBJ1-1; d_call: TRBD1; v_call: TRBV2; cdr3_nt: TGTGCCAGCAGGGAGGGACAGGGGCTCGGGAACACTGAAGCTTTCTTT; cdr3_aa: CASREGQGLGNTEAFF
clone_size: .; j_call: TRBJ2-7; d_call: TRBD1; v_call: TRBV5-8; cdr3_nt: TGTGCCAGCAGCTTTGCAGGGGGCCCTTCCTACGAGCAGTACTTC; cdr3_aa: CASSFAGGPSYEQYF
clone_size: .; j_call: TRBJ2-1; d_call: .; v_call: TRBV5-1; cdr3_nt: TGCGCCAGCAGCTTGACAGGGACTCATGAGCAGTTCTTC; cdr3_aa: CASSLTGTHEQFF
clone_size: .; j_call: TRBJ1-2; d_call: .; v_call: TRBV29-1; cdr3_nt: TGCAGCGTTGAAGATCACAGGGCAATCTATGGCTACACCTTC; cdr3_aa: CSVEDHRAIYGYTF
clone_size: .; j_call: TRBJ1-5; d_call: .; v_call: TRBV30; cdr3_nt: TGTGCCTGGAGTGTTGGGGAAAGCAATCAGCCCCAGCATTTT; cdr3_aa: CAWSVGESNQPQHF
clone_size: .; j_call: TRBJ1-1; d_call: .; v_call: TRBV6-5; cdr3_nt: TGTGCCAGCACCTCAGGGGCGGTAGCTTTCTTT; cdr3_aa: CASTSGAVAFF
clone_size: .; j_call: TRBJ2-5; d_call: .; v_call: TRBV25-1; cdr3_nt: TGTGCCAGCAGTGAAGGACACGCGCAAGAGACCCAGTACTTC; cdr3_aa: CASSEGHAQETQYF
clone_size: .; j_call: TRBJ2-2; d_call: .; v_call: TRBV6-5; cdr3_nt: TGTGCCAGCCTATCTCGGGGAAGGGTCGGGGAGCTGTTTTTT; cdr3_aa: CASLSRGRVGELFF
clone_size: .; j_call: TRBJ2-7; d_call: TRBD1; v_call: TRBV27; cdr3_nt: TGTGCCAGCAGTTTAATAGGGACAGGGGGCTACGAGCAGTACTTC; cdr3_aa: CASSLIGTGGYEQYF
clone_size: .; j_call: TRBJ2-5; d_call: TRBD1; v_call: TRBV9; cdr3_nt: TGTGCCAGCAGCGTAGAAGGGACAGGTAACCAAGAGACCCAGTACTTC; cdr3_aa: CASSVEGTGNQETQYF
clone_size: .; j_call: TRBJ2-2; d_call: .; v_call: TRBV4-1; cdr3_nt: TGCGCCAGCAGCCAAGAGCCCTGGGCCGGGGAGCTGTTTTTT; cdr3_aa: CASSQEPWAGELFF
clone_size: .; j_call: TRBJ2-2; d_call: .; v_call: TRBV11-3; cdr3_nt: TGTGCCAGCAGCTTAGAATCCGGGGAGCTGTTTTTT; cdr3_aa: CASSLESGELFF
clone_size: .; j_call: TRBJ2-1; d_call: .; v_call: TRBV4-2; cdr3_nt: TGTGCCAGCAGCCAAGTTGGGGCTAGCAACGGAAGAAACAATGAGCAGTTCTTC; cdr3_aa: CASSQVGASNGRNNEQFF
clone_size: .; j_call: TRBJ1-1; d_call: TRBD1; v_call: TRBV28; cdr3_nt: TGTGCCAGCAGCGGGACAGGAAGGCGAGCTTTCTTT; cdr3_aa: CASSGTGRRAFF
clone_size: .; j_call: TRBJ1-1; d_call: .; v_call: TRBV7-2; cdr3_nt: TGTGCCAGCAGCTTAGCCAGGATCACTGAAGCTTTCTTT; cdr3_aa: CASSLARITEAFF
clone_size: .; j_call: TRBJ2-5; d_call: .; v_call: TRBV5-1; cdr3_nt: TGCGCCAGCAGCGGGGGTAGCGGTGAAGAGACCCAGTACTTC; cdr3_aa: CASSGGSGEETQYF
clone_size: once; j_call: TRBJ1-4; d_call: .; v_call: TRBV11-2; cdr3_nt: TGTGCCAGCAGCCCTTGGATAGAAGAAAAACTGTTTTTT; cdr3_aa: CASSPWIEEKLFF
clone_size: .; j_call: TRBJ2-3; d_call: .; v_call: TRBV2; cdr3_nt: TGTGCCAGCAGTGGGTACGGGGGAAAAAGGTCAGATACGCAGTATTTT; cdr3_aa: CASSGYGGKRSDTQYF
clone_size: .; j_call: TRBJ1-4; d_call: .; v_call: TRBV5-4; cdr3_nt: TGTGCCAGCAGCGTATTTCCGGGGTTACCTAATGAAAAACTGTTTTTT; cdr3_aa: CASSVFPGLPNEKLFF
clone_size: .; j_call: TRBJ1-2; d_call: .; v_call: TRBV19; cdr3_nt: TGTGCCAGTAGTATCTACCGGGACCTCCGGGGCTACACCTTC; cdr3_aa: CASSIYRDLRGYTF
clone_size: .; j_call: TRBJ1-2; d_call: .; v_call: TRBV7-9; cdr3_nt: TGTGCCAGCAGCTTACAGCAGGCCGTGGATGGCTACACCTTC; cdr3_aa: CASSLQQAVDGYTF
clone_size: .; j_call: TRBJ2-7; d_call: TRBD2; v_call: TRBV10-1; cdr3_nt: TGCGCCAGGATAGCGGGAGGCGGCTACGAGCAGTACTTC; cdr3_aa: CARIAGGGYEQYF
clone_size: .; j_call: TRBJ2-5; d_call: .; v_call: TRBV7-9; cdr3_nt: TGTGCCAGCAGCCCTGAAGGGATTGTCGCGGAGACCCAGTACTTC; cdr3_aa: CASSPEGIVAETQYF
clone_size: few; j_call: TRBJ2-3; d_call: .; v_call: TRBV6-1; cdr3_nt: TGTGCCAGCAGTGACGGGCAGGGGGAGGTAGATACGCAGTATTTT; cdr3_aa: CASSDGQGEVDTQYF
clone_size: .; j_call: TRBJ2-7; d_call: .; v_call: TRBV5-5; cdr3_nt: TGTGCCAGCAGCTTGTGGGGGTTGTCCTACGAGCAGTACTTC; cdr3_aa: CASSLWGLSYEQYF
clone_size: .; j_call: TRBJ1-1; d_call: TRBD1; v_call: TRBV12-5; cdr3_nt: TGTGCTAGTGGCCGAACCGGGACAGGGGGGATGAACACTGAAGCTTTCTTT; cdr3_aa: CASGRTGTGGMNTEAFF
clone_size: .; j_call: TRBJ2-1; d_call: TRBD2; v_call: TRBV7-9; cdr3_nt: TGTGCCAGCAGCTTAGTCCGGACTAGCTCCTACAATGAGCAGTTCTTC; cdr3_aa: CASSLVRTSSYNEQFF